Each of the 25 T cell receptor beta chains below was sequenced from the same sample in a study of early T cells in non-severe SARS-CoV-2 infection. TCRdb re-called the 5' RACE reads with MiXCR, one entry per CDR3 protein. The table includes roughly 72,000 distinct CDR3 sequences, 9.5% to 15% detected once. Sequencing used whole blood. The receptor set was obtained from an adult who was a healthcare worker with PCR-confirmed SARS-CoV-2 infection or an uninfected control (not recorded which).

The CDR3 protein is CAISESMQSSAKNIQYF. The CDR3 DNA follows: TGTGCCATCAGTGAGTCGATGCAGAGCTCAGCCAAAAACATTCAGTACTTC. This sequence joins TRBV10-3 and TRBJ2-4; D not certain. The CDR3 covers 17 residues. Germline CDR1 ENHRY, CDR2 SYGVKD. V was shortened by 0 bases and J by 0 bases, with 12 bases between the two germline ends.

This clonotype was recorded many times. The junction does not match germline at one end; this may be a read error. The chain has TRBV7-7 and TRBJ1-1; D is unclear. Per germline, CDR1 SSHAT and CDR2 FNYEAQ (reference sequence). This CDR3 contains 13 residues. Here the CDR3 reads CASSLFLGTEAFF. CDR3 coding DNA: TGTGCTAGCAGCTTATTTCTAGGCACTGAAGCTTTCTTT.

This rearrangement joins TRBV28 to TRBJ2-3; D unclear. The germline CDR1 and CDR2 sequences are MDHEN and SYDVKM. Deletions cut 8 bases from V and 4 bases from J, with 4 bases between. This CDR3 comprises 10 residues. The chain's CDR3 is CASEADTQYF. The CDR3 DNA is TGTGCCAGCGAGGCAGATACGCAGTATTTT.

This chain's CDR3 is CASSTFGEKLFF. DNA of the CDR3: TGTGCCAGCAGTACCTTTGGAGAAAAACTGTTTTTT. V is TRBV6-6 and J is TRBJ1-4; no firm D call. Germline loops: CDR1 MNHNY, CDR2 SVGAGI (reference sequence). This CDR3 region has 12 residues. The V and J ends lost 5 bases and 8 bases respectively, with 9 bases between them.

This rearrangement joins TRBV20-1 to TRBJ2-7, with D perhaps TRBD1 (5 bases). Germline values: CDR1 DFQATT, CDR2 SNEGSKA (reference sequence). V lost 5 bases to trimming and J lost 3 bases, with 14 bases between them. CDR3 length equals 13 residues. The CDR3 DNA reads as TGCAGTGCTTCCGGACATAACCTCTACGAGCAGTACTTC. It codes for CSASGHNLYEQYF.

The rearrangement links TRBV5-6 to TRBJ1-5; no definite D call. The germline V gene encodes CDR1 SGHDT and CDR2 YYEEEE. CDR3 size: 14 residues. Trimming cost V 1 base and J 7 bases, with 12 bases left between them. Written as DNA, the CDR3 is TGTGCCAGCAGCTTGAATAGCGCCGCCCAGCCCCAGCATTTT. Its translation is CASSLNSAAQPQHF.

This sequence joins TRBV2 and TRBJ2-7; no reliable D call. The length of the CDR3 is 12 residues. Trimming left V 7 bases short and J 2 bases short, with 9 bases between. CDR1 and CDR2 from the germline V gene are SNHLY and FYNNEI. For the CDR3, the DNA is TGTGCCAGCAAGATCGGGCCCTACGAGCAGTACTTC. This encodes CASKIGPYEQYF.

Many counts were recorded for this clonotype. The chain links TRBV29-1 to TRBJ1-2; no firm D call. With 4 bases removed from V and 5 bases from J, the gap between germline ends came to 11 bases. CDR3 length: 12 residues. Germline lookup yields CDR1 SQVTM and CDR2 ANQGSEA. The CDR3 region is CSVGNVGYGYTF. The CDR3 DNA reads TGCAGCGTTGGGAACGTCGGGTATGGCTACACCTTC.

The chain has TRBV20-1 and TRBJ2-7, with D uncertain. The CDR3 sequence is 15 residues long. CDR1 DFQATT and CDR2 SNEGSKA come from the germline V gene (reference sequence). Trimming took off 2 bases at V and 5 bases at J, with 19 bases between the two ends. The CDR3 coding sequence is TGCAGTGCTAGATCCCCGGGCTATGGAACCGACGAGCAGTACTTC. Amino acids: CSARSPGYGTDEQYF.

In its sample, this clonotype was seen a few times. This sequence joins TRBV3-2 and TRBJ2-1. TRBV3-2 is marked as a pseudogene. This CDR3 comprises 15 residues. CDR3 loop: CASSQIITARNEQFF. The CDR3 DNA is TGTGCCAGCAGCCAAATAATAACAGCCCGCAATGAGCAGTTCTTC.

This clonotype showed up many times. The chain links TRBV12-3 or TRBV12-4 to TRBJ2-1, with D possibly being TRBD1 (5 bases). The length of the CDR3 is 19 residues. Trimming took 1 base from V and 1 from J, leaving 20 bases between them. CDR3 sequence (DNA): TGTGCCAGCAGTTTAGGTACTCCTTTGATGGGGCTGTCCTACAATGAGCAGTTCTTC. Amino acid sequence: CASSLGTPLMGLSYNEQFF.

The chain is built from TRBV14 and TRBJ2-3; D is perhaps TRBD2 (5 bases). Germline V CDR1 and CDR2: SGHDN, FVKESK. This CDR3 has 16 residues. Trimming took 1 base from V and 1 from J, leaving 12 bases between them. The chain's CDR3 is CASSQGLFSGTDTQYF. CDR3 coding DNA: TGTGCCAGCAGCCAAGGTCTCTTTAGCGGCACAGATACGCAGTATTTT. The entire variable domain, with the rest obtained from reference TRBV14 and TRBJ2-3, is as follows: EAGVTQFPSHSVIEKGQTVTLRCDPISGHDNLYWYRRVMGKEIKFLLHFVKESKQDESGMPNNRFLAERTGGTYSTLKVQPAELEDSGVYFCASSQGLFSGTDTQYFGPGTRLTVL.

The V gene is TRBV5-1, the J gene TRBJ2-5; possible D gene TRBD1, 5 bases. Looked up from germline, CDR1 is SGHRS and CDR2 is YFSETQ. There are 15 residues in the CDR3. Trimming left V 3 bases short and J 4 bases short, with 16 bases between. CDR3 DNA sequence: TGCGCCAGCAGCTCCCAGGGTACGGTTCGAGAGACCCAGTACTTC. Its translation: CASSSQGTVRETQYF.

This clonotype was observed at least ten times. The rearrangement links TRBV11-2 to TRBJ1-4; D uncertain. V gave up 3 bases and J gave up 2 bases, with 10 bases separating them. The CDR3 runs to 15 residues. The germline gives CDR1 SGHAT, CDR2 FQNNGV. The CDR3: CASSFRGRTNEKLFF. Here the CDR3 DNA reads TGTGCCAGCAGCTTTCGAGGGAGGACTAATGAAAAACTGTTTTTT.

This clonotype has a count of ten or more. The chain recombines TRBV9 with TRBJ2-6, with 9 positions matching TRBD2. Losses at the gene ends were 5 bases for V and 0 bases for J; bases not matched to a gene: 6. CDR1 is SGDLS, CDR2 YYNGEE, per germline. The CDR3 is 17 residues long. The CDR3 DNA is TGTGCCAGCAGTGCCCTAGCGGGGTACTCTGGGGCCAACGTCCTGACTTTC. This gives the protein CASSALAGYSGANVLTF.

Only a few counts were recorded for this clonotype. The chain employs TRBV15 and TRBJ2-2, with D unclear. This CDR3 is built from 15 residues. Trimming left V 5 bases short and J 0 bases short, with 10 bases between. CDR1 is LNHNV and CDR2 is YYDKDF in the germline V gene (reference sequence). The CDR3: CATSRRTANTGELFF. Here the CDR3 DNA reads TGTGCCACCAGCCGACGGACGGCGAACACCGGGGAGCTGTTTTTT.

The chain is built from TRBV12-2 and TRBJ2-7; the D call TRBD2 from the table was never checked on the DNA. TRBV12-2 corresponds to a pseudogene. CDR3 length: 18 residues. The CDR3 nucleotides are TGTGCAAGTCGCTTAGCGGAGCTCGGGAGGAAGGGCTCCTACGAGCAGTACTTC. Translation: CASRLAELGRKGSYEQYF.

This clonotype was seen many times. CDR3 residues: CASLDSSLTEAFF. CDR3 bases: TGTGCCAGCCTGGACAGCTCACTCACTGAAGCTTTCTTT. J is TRBJ1-1 and V is TRBV27, with a possible D match to TRBD1 (6 bases). The CDR3 runs to 13 residues. Germline values: CDR1 MNHEY, CDR2 SMNVEV (reference sequence). Trimming took 8 bases from V and 4 from J, leaving 14 bases between them.

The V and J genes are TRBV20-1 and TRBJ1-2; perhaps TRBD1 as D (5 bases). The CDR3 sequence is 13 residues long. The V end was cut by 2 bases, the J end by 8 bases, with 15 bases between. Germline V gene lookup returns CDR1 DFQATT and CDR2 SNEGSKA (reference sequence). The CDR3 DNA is TGCAGTGCTAGACCTCCAATCCACAGGGGCTACACCTTC. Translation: CSARPPIHRGYTF.

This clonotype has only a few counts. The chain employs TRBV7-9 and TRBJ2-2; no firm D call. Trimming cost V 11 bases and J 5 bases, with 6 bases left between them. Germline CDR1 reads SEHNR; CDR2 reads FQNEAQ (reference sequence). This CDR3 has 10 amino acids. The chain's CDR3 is CALTTGELFF. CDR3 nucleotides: TGTGCCTTGACAACCGGGGAGCTGTTTTTT.

CDR3 DNA: TGTGCCAGCACCAAAAAGCGGGGGTTTTCAGATACGCAGTATTTT. The encoded protein is CASTKKRGFSDTQYF. The chain is built from TRBV12-3 or TRBV12-4 and TRBJ2-3; TRBD2 matches 8 bases. With 7 bases clipped from V and 4 bases from J, the junction kept 10 bases outside the gene matches. This CDR3 region has 15 residues.

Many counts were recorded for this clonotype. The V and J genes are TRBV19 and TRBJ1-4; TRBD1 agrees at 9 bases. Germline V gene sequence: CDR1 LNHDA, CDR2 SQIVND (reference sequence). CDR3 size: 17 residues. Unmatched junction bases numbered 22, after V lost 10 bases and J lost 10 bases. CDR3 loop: CATTNLIPGQGQGKLFF. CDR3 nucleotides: TGTGCCACCACGAACCTGATACCCGGACAGGGGCAAGGAAAACTGTTTTTT.

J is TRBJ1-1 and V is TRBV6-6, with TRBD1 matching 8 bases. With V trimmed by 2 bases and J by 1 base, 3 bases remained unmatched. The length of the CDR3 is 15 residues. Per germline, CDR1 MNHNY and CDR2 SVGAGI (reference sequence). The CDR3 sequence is CASSYRTGRNTEAFF. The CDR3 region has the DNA TGTGCCAGCAGTTACCGGACAGGGAGGAACACTGAAGCTTTCTTT.

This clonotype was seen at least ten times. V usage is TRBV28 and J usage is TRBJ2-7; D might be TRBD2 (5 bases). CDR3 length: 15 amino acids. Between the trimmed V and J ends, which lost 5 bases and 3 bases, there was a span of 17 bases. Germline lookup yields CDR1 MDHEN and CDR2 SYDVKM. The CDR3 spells CASSLTRDLDYEQYF. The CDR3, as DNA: TGTGCCAGCAGTCTAACCCGGGATCTCGACTACGAGCAGTACTTC.

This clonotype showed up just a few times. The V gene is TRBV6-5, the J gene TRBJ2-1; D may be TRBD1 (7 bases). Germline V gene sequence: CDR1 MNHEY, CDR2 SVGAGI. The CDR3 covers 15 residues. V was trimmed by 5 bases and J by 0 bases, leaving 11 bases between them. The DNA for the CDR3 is TGTGCCAGCAGTCAGGGGGAGGACTCCTACAATGAGCAGTTCTTC. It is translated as CASSQGEDSYNEQFF.